These T cell receptor beta chains were read from a single sample in a study of blood T cell repertoires in COVID-19. Libraries were prepared by immunoSEQ multiplex PCR; TCRdb keeps only in-frame clonotypes and omits some of them. Here the sample spans hundreds of thousands of clones, 85% being singletons. Sequencing was carried out using PBMCs or T cells enriched from blood (not recorded which). These receptors were obtained from a woman in her 50s who had recovered from COVID-19. Each CDR3 is given with its conserved first and last residue. The order of the fields is clone size, J gene, D gene, V gene, CDR3 protein, CDR3 DNA. The D gene is left open where the match is weak. Only part of the rows carry a size: once, few, many, or a class if the clone is expanded.

abundance: -
j_gene: TRBJ2-1
d_gene: -
v_gene: TRBV6-1
CDR3aa: CASSDAHSRYNEQFF
CDR3nt: TGTGCCAGCAGTGACGCGCATTCCCGCTACAATGAGCAGTTCTTC

abundance: -
j_gene: TRBJ1-3
d_gene: TRBD1
v_gene: TRBV4-1
CDR3aa: CASSQGGQGAGNTIYF
CDR3nt: TGCGCCAGCAGCCAAGGGGGACAGGGGGCAGGAAACACCATATATTTT

abundance: -
j_gene: TRBJ2-5
d_gene: TRBD1
v_gene: TRBV7-2
CDR3aa: CASSIHKRRQGEETQYF
CDR3nt: TGTGCCAGCAGCATCCATAAACGGCGACAGGGAGAAGAGACCCAGTACTTC

abundance: -
j_gene: TRBJ1-4
d_gene: -
v_gene: TRBV30
CDR3aa: CAWSANREGEKLFF
CDR3nt: TGTGCCTGGAGTGCGAACAGGGAGGGTGAAAAACTGTTTTTT

abundance: -
j_gene: TRBJ2-5
d_gene: TRBD2
v_gene: TRBV2
CDR3aa: CASSVGLGGTQYF
CDR3nt: TGTGCCAGCAGCGTAGGACTAGGTGGGACCCAGTACTTC

abundance: -
j_gene: TRBJ1-2
d_gene: -
v_gene: TRBV5-6
CDR3aa: CASSLDRSIGYTF
CDR3nt: TGTGCCAGCAGCTTGGACAGGTCAATTGGCTACACCTTC

abundance: -
j_gene: TRBJ1-1
d_gene: TRBD1
v_gene: TRBV4-2
CDR3aa: CASSHAEGQGVAEAFF
CDR3nt: TGTGCCAGCAGCCACGCTGAGGGACAGGGGGTTGCTGAAGCTTTCTTT

abundance: -
j_gene: TRBJ2-7
d_gene: TRBD1
v_gene: TRBV6-6
CDR3aa: CASRPRDRIYEQYF
CDR3nt: TGTGCCAGCAGACCCCGGGACAGAATCTACGAGCAGTACTTC

abundance: many
j_gene: TRBJ1-5
d_gene: TRBD1
v_gene: TRBV19
CDR3aa: CASSIHFIGWDRGVLYSNQPQHF
CDR3nt: TGTGCCAGTAGTATTCACTTTATAGGCTGGGACAGGGGGGTCCTTTATAGCAATCAGCCCCAGCATTTT

abundance: few
j_gene: TRBJ1-2
d_gene: -
v_gene: TRBV28
CDR3aa: CASSRTLVEGYTF
CDR3nt: TGTGCCAGCAGTCGGACACTCGTCGAGGGCTACACCTTC

abundance: -
j_gene: TRBJ1-2
d_gene: -
v_gene: TRBV12-3/TRBV12-4
CDR3aa: CASSTLSYGYTF
CDR3nt: TGTGCCAGCAGTACCCTGAGCTATGGCTACACCTTC

abundance: once
j_gene: TRBJ2-7
d_gene: TRBD2
v_gene: TRBV4-3
CDR3aa: CASSQGTSGTSSYEQYF
CDR3nt: TGCGCCAGCAGCCAGGGGACTAGCGGGACTAGCTCCTACGAGCAGTACTTC

abundance: -
j_gene: TRBJ1-1
d_gene: -
v_gene: TRBV11-2
CDR3aa: CAGRGGGDTEAFF
CDR3nt: TGTGCCGGCAGAGGCGGAGGGGACACTGAAGCTTTCTTT

abundance: -
j_gene: TRBJ1-1
d_gene: -
v_gene: TRBV3-1/TRBV3-2
CDR3aa: CASSQSTREAFF
CDR3nt: TGTGCCAGCAGCCAATCTACGCGTGAAGCTTTCTTT

abundance: -
j_gene: TRBJ2-1
d_gene: -
v_gene: TRBV9
CDR3aa: CASSVVAGFYNEQFF
CDR3nt: TGTGCCAGCAGCGTAGTGGCGGGATTCTACAATGAGCAGTTCTTC

abundance: -
j_gene: TRBJ1-2
d_gene: -
v_gene: TRBV5-6
CDR3aa: CASSPIPRGVEDYGYTF
CDR3nt: TGTGCCAGCAGCCCTATCCCTAGGGGCGTAGAAGACTATGGCTACACCTTC

abundance: -
j_gene: TRBJ2-2
d_gene: -
v_gene: TRBV7-9
CDR3aa: CASSFGQGFWTGELFF
CDR3nt: TGTGCCAGCAGCTTTGGCCAGGGGTTTTGGACCGGGGAGCTGTTTTTT

abundance: -
j_gene: TRBJ1-5
d_gene: TRBD1
v_gene: TRBV7-2
CDR3aa: CASSSWDSPNQPQHF
CDR3nt: TGTGCCAGCAGCTCGTGGGACAGTCCCAATCAGCCCCAGCATTTT

abundance: -
j_gene: TRBJ2-1
d_gene: TRBD2
v_gene: TRBV28
CDR3aa: CASMSSSGGVNEQFF
CDR3nt: TGTGCCAGCATGTCGTCTAGCGGGGGGGTCAATGAGCAGTTCTTC

abundance: -
j_gene: TRBJ1-2
d_gene: TRBD1
v_gene: TRBV10-3
CDR3aa: CAISDPYPTGEGSYTF
CDR3nt: TGTGCCATCAGTGATCCCTATCCGACAGGGGAAGGGAGCTACACCTTC

abundance: once
j_gene: TRBJ2-5
d_gene: -
v_gene: TRBV25-1
CDR3aa: CASTGETQYF
CDR3nt: TGTGCCAGCACAGGAGAGACCCAGTACTTC

abundance: once
j_gene: TRBJ2-2
d_gene: TRBD1
v_gene: TRBV6-4
CDR3aa: CASSEQGANTGELFF
CDR3nt: TGTGCCAGCAGTGAACAGGGGGCAAACACCGGGGAGCTGTTTTTT

abundance: few
j_gene: TRBJ1-4
d_gene: TRBD1
v_gene: TRBV5-4
CDR3aa: CATRQGMDEKLFF
CDR3nt: TGTGCCACCAGACAGGGGATGGATGAAAAACTGTTTTTT

abundance: -
j_gene: TRBJ1-4
d_gene: -
v_gene: TRBV6-5
CDR3aa: CASKDVRRFNEKLFF
CDR3nt: TGTGCCAGCAAAGATGTTAGGCGGTTTAATGAAAAACTGTTTTTT